These T cell receptor beta chains were read from a single sample in a study of radiation and T cells in renal cell carcinoma. Assay used: immunoSEQ multiplex PCR; TCRdb lists only in-frame clones, some missing. Here the sample spans approximately 65,000 clones, around 80% being singletons. Sequencing used blood, obtained from a patient whose treatment included radiotherapy and nephrectomy. These TCRs come from a man aged 60 to 75 with renal cell carcinoma. The CDR3 runs from the conserved cysteine through the conserved F or W. Fields, in order: clone size, J gene, V gene, D gene, CDR3 protein, CDR3 DNA. D genes are given only for firm matches. Part of the rows lack a size; the others show once, few, many or a class for expanded clones.

clone_size: .
j_call: TRBJ1-1
v_call: TRBV19
d_call: .
cdr3_aa: CASSWRGRNTEAFF
cdr3_nt: TGTGCCAGTAGTTGGCGGGGGAGAAACACTGAAGCTTTCTTT

clone_size: few
j_call: TRBJ1-1
v_call: TRBV29-1
d_call: .
cdr3_aa: CSGRKTGNTEAFF
cdr3_nt: TGCAGTGGCCGCAAAACAGGGAACACTGAAGCTTTCTTT

clone_size: few
j_call: TRBJ2-3
v_call: TRBV9
d_call: .
cdr3_aa: CASSVGVRGTDTQYF
cdr3_nt: TGTGCCAGCAGCGTAGGTGTCAGGGGTACAGATACGCAGTATTTT

clone_size: .
j_call: TRBJ2-2
v_call: TRBV30
d_call: .
cdr3_aa: CAWSPLRYTGELFF
cdr3_nt: TGTGCCTGGAGTCCCCTAAGGTACACCGGGGAGCTGTTTTTT

clone_size: .
j_call: TRBJ2-1
v_call: TRBV5-1
d_call: TRBD1
cdr3_aa: CASSEGQYNEQFF
cdr3_nt: TGCGCCAGCAGCGAGGGACAGTACAATGAGCAGTTCTTC

clone_size: few
j_call: TRBJ1-6
v_call: TRBV30
d_call: .
cdr3_aa: CAWARANSPLHF
cdr3_nt: TGTGCCTGGGCCCGGGCAAATTCACCCCTCCACTTT

clone_size: .
j_call: TRBJ1-3
v_call: TRBV7-3
d_call: .
cdr3_aa: CASSLSGPASGNTIYF
cdr3_nt: TGTGCCAGCAGCTTATCGGGACCCGCCTCTGGAAACACCATATATTTT

clone_size: .
j_call: TRBJ1-1
v_call: TRBV5-1
d_call: .
cdr3_aa: CASSLEAGWANTEAFF
cdr3_nt: TGCGCCAGCAGCTTGGAGGCGGGGTGGGCGAACACTGAAGCTTTCTTT

clone_size: .
j_call: TRBJ1-4
v_call: TRBV10-2
d_call: .
cdr3_aa: CASSDLGNAHEKLFF
cdr3_nt: TGCGCCAGCAGTGACCTCGGTAATGCCCATGAAAAACTGTTTTTT

clone_size: .
j_call: TRBJ2-3
v_call: TRBV2
d_call: TRBD2
cdr3_aa: CASGQTSSTDTQYF
cdr3_nt: TGTGCCAGCGGGCAGACTAGCAGCACAGATACGCAGTATTTT

clone_size: .
j_call: TRBJ1-1
v_call: TRBV6-1
d_call: .
cdr3_aa: CASSEVREAAFF
cdr3_nt: TGTGCCAGCAGTGAAGTTAGGGAGGCAGCTTTCTTT

clone_size: .
j_call: TRBJ2-1
v_call: TRBV11-3
d_call: .
cdr3_aa: CASSLDPDSSGEKFF
cdr3_nt: TGTGCCAGCAGCTTAGATCCCGACTCGTCAGGCGAAAAGTTCTTC

clone_size: once
j_call: TRBJ2-3
v_call: TRBV5-1
d_call: TRBD2
cdr3_aa: CASSLDGTSDTDTQYF
cdr3_nt: TGCGCCAGCAGCTTAGATGGGACTAGCGACACAGATACGCAGTATTTT

clone_size: .
j_call: TRBJ2-3
v_call: TRBV10-1
d_call: .
cdr3_aa: CASSELLKPTDTQYF
cdr3_nt: TGCGCCAGCAGTGAACTCCTAAAACCCACAGATACGCAGTATTTT

clone_size: .
j_call: TRBJ2-3
v_call: TRBV9
d_call: TRBD2
cdr3_aa: CASSVTGGADTQYF
cdr3_nt: TGTGCCAGCAGCGTGACGGGGGGGGCCGATACGCAGTATTTT

clone_size: .
j_call: TRBJ1-1
v_call: TRBV18
d_call: TRBD1
cdr3_aa: CASSPGQGVTEAFF
cdr3_nt: TGTGCCAGCTCACCTGGACAGGGAGTCACTGAAGCTTTCTTT

clone_size: .
j_call: TRBJ1-1
v_call: TRBV5-1
d_call: .
cdr3_aa: CASSLSTGPTEAFF
cdr3_nt: TGCGCCAGCAGCTTATCGACGGGCCCCACTGAAGCTTTCTTT

clone_size: .
j_call: TRBJ2-5
v_call: TRBV7-8
d_call: .
cdr3_aa: CASSLVRPQTQHPFLRAQYF
cdr3_nt: TGTGCCAGCAGCTTAGTCCGCCCCCAGACCCAACATCCCTTCCTACGGGCCCAGTACTTC

clone_size: .
j_call: TRBJ1-5
v_call: TRBV21-1
d_call: .
cdr3_aa: CASKTRSNQPQHF
cdr3_nt: TGTGCCAGCAAGACCAGGAGCAATCAGCCCCAGCATTTT

clone_size: .
j_call: TRBJ2-1
v_call: TRBV9
d_call: .
cdr3_aa: CASSVDRGTYNEQFF
cdr3_nt: TGTGCCAGCAGCGTAGATAGGGGAACCTACAATGAGCAGTTCTTC

clone_size: .
j_call: TRBJ2-3
v_call: TRBV7-2
d_call: .
cdr3_aa: CASSLEDTQYF
cdr3_nt: TGTGCCAGCAGCCTAGAAGATACGCAGTATTTT

clone_size: many
j_call: TRBJ1-5
v_call: TRBV29-1
d_call: .
cdr3_aa: CSVGGRGSQPQHF
cdr3_nt: TGCAGCGTTGGTGGTAGGGGTAGTCAGCCCCAGCATTTT

clone_size: .
j_call: TRBJ2-2
v_call: TRBV15
d_call: TRBD2
cdr3_aa: CATSRAAAGVGELFF
cdr3_nt: TGTGCCACCAGCAGGGCAGCGGCGGGGGTCGGGGAGCTGTTTTTT

clone_size: .
j_call: TRBJ1-2
v_call: TRBV30
d_call: .
cdr3_aa: CAWSVGKVDRDGYTF
cdr3_nt: TGTGCCTGGAGTGTAGGGAAGGTGGACAGAGATGGCTACACCTTC

clone_size: .
j_call: TRBJ2-2
v_call: TRBV5-5
d_call: .
cdr3_aa: CASSGNQGLGLSTGELFF
cdr3_nt: TGTGCCAGCAGCGGGAATCAGGGGTTAGGTTTGAGCACCGGGGAGCTGTTTTTT

clone_size: once
j_call: TRBJ2-5
v_call: TRBV5-8
d_call: TRBD2
cdr3_aa: CASSWAGGIQETQYF
cdr3_nt: TGTGCCAGCAGCTGGGCGGGGGGGATCCAAGAGACCCAGTACTTC

clone_size: few
j_call: TRBJ2-1
v_call: TRBV6-1
d_call: .
cdr3_aa: CASSEALRSYNEQFF
cdr3_nt: TGTGCCAGCAGTGAAGCGCTTCGATCCTACAATGAGCAGTTCTTC

clone_size: .
j_call: TRBJ1-3
v_call: TRBV6-8
d_call: TRBD1
cdr3_aa: CASSRQGANTIYF
cdr3_nt: TGTGCCAGCAGTAGACAGGGGGCTAACACCATATATTTT

clone_size: .
j_call: TRBJ1-5
v_call: TRBV12-5
d_call: .
cdr3_aa: CASGFPETGGNQPQHF
cdr3_nt: TGTGCTAGTGGGTTCCCTGAAACGGGGGGCAATCAGCCCCAGCATTTT

clone_size: .
j_call: TRBJ2-1
v_call: TRBV9
d_call: .
cdr3_aa: CASSWDGGPYNEQFF
cdr3_nt: TGTGCCAGCAGCTGGGATGGCGGCCCCTACAATGAGCAGTTCTTC

clone_size: .
j_call: TRBJ1-2
v_call: TRBV4-1
d_call: .
cdr3_aa: CASSQDRVTYGYTF
cdr3_nt: TGCGCCAGCAGCCAAGATAGAGTTACCTATGGCTACACCTTC

clone_size: once
j_call: TRBJ2-4
v_call: TRBV10-3
d_call: TRBD2
cdr3_aa: CAISVSGGAGDKNIQYF
cdr3_nt: TGTGCCATCAGTGTTAGCGGGGGGGCTGGGGACAAAAACATTCAGTACTTC

clone_size: .
j_call: TRBJ2-4
v_call: TRBV7-6
d_call: .
cdr3_aa: CASSLERKGVGTKNIQYF
cdr3_nt: TGTGCCAGCAGCTTAGAAAGGAAGGGCGTAGGGACCAAAAACATTCAGTACTTC

clone_size: .
j_call: TRBJ2-4
v_call: TRBV6-6
d_call: TRBD1
cdr3_aa: CASSQAGGGQNIQYF
cdr3_nt: TGTGCCAGCAGTCAAGCAGGGGGCGGACAAAACATTCAGTACTTC

clone_size: .
j_call: TRBJ2-2
v_call: TRBV29-1
d_call: .
cdr3_aa: CSVRRARDTGELFF
cdr3_nt: TGCAGCGTTAGAAGGGCGAGGGACACCGGGGAGCTGTTTTTT